Shown below are 32 T cell receptor beta chains from a single sample sequenced in a study of tissue T cells after allogeneic stem cell transplantation. Profiled with immunoSEQ multiplex PCR; TCRdb holds only in-frame clones, not every one. The table has under 5,500 clones, 52% seen once; the top ten hold less than 8.5%. Time point: mouse harvest day 7 after allogeneic transplant. Mouse grafts combined 10^7 T-cell-depleted bone marrow cells with 10^6 splenic CD5+ T cells. Specimen: lymph node tissue. These TCRs come from a female BALB/c mouse given C57BL/6 T cells with graft-versus-host disease after an allogeneic hematopoietic cell transplant.

With respect to this clone: Gene names are mouse gene names. The part of the CDR3 DNA that was read is TGTGCCAGCAGACGGACAGGGGGAGAAGTCTTC. Encoded protein: CASRRTGGEVF. The CDR3 reads in full as CASRRTGGEVFF. V usage is TRBV3 and J usage is TRBJ1-1; TRBD1 aligns across 10 bases. The CDR3 end is not reached by the read, which stops 1 residue before it; the germline J gene fills it in. The CDR3 has 12 residues. Unmatched junction bases numbered 2, after V lost 6 bases and J lost 7 bases. Germline loops: CDR1 SNHLY, CDR2 FYNGKV (reference sequence).

Regarding this clone: These gene names are mouse names. CDR3 DNA (partial): TGTGCCAGCAGTCTGGGACAGGGTTCCTATGAACAGTAC. Residues: CASSLGQGSYEQY. Given in full, the CDR3 is CASSLGQGSYEQYF. The gene calls are TRBV26 and TRBJ2-7, with TRBD1 identical over 8 bases. The CDR3 is cut off 1 residue early in the read; its end comes from the germline J gene. The CDR3 is 14 residues long. Germline trimming cut 2 bases from V and 1 base from J; bases unmatched to any gene: 1. The germline V gene has CDR1 KGHPV and CDR2 FQNQEV (reference sequence).

Notes on this clone: All gene names here are mouse names. The read comes to an end 1 residue before the CDR3 does, leaving the germline J gene to fill in the end. The gene calls are TRBV12-2 and TRBJ2-5; TRBD2 might be the D (7 bases). The CDR3 loop spans 14 amino acids. V was shortened by 2 bases and J by 5 bases, with 13 bases between the two germline ends. Germline CDR1 and CDR2: SGHLS and HYDKME. CDR3 in amino acids: CASSPFRGGDTQYF. The sequenced part of the CDR3 DNA is TGTGCCAGCTCTCCCTTTAGGGGGGGAGACACCCAGTAC.

Comments on this clone: Genes and germline come from the mouse. The read terminates 1 residue before the CDR3 end, so the remaining end is supplied by the germline J gene. This chain uses TRBV13-2 with TRBJ1-3, with TRBD1 matching 10 bases. Germline CDR1 is NNHNN and CDR2 is SYGAGS (reference sequence). CDR3 length equals 16 residues. V dropped 2 bases and J dropped 0; count of bases not matched to a gene: 2. The sequenced part of the CDR3 DNA is TGTGCCAGCGGTGAGGGGACAGGGGATTCTGGAAATACGCTCTAT. The encoded protein is CASGEGTGDSGNTLY. The complete CDR3 sequence is CASGEGTGDSGNTLYF.

This clone was detected only a few times. The gene names here belong to mouse. Read coverage stops 1 residue before the CDR3 terminus; the germline J gene supplies the remainder. This chain joins TRBV12-2 and TRBJ2-7, with D perhaps TRBD1 or TRBD2 (6 bases each). CDR1 SGHLS and CDR2 HYDKME come from the germline V gene. The CDR3 is made up of 13 amino acids. V was cut by 0 bases and J by 7 bases, with 12 bases left in between. The CDR3 bases that were read are TGTGCCAGCTCTCTCGTCGGGGGCTGGGAACAGTAC. Translation gives CASSLVGGWEQY. The entire CDR3 reads CASSLVGGWEQYF.

Turning to this clone: Mouse gene names apply. The read ends 1 residue shy of where the CDR3 ends; the end is completed using the germline J gene. The V call is TRBV3, the J call TRBJ2-4; TRBD2 is a possible D gene (5 bases). Germline V gene lookup returns CDR1 SNHLY and CDR2 FYNGKV (reference sequence). The CDR3 is made up of 14 amino acids. V lost 3 bases, J lost 0 bases, and 7 bases lay in between. The covered CDR3 bases are TGTGCCAGCAGCTTTACTGGTAGTCAAAACACCTTGTAC. Translation gives CASSFTGSQNTLY. The CDR3 reads in full as CASSFTGSQNTLYF.

A note on this clone: The gene symbols are mouse symbols. Coverage ceases 1 residue before the CDR3 finishes, and the germline J gene fills in the end. This sequence joins TRBV23 and TRBJ2-5; the table assigns TRBD1, which was not confirmed against the DNA. The CDR3 is 14 residues long. Germline V gene lookup returns CDR1 KGHTA and CDR2 FQNQQP. The CDR3: CSSSQNKNQDTQYF. Incomplete CDR3 DNA: TGCTCCAGCAGTCAAAACAAAAACCAAGACACCCAGTAC.

With respect to this clone: The germline and genes are mouse ones. The read terminates 1 residue ahead of where the CDR3 ends, so the germline J gene completes it. This sequence joins TRBV26 and TRBJ1-1; D uncertain. The length of the CDR3 is 12 residues. The germline CDR1 and CDR2 sequences are KGHPV and FQNQEV (reference sequence). Trimming took 2 bases from V and 2 from J, leaving 3 bases between them. CDR3 DNA (partial): TGTGCCAGCAGTCTGAGTAACACAGAAGTCTTC. Amino acids: CASSLSNTEVF. The whole CDR3 protein is CASSLSNTEVFF.

Regarding this clone: Germline and genes here are mouse. The sequence runs out 1 residue before the end of the CDR3; the remainder is reconstructed from the germline J gene. The J gene is TRBJ2-5, the V gene TRBV14; D is undetermined. The ends were cut back, 4 bases at V and 0 bases at J, with 6 bases in the middle. Germline lookup yields CDR1 SGHDT and CDR2 FRDEAV. CDR3 length equals 13 residues. The CDR3 DNA, read in part, is TGTGCCAGCAGTCCGTCTAACCAAGACACCCAGTAC. It codes for CASSPSNQDTQY. The CDR3, in full, reads CASSPSNQDTQYF.

Comments on this clone: Gene names and germline match the mouse. The read comes to an end 1 residue before the CDR3 does, leaving the germline J gene to fill in the end. V gene TRBV15 combines with J gene TRBJ2-4, with TRBD1 identical over 9 bases. This CDR3 spans 13 amino acids. Germline loops: CDR1 SGHND, CDR2 FRSKSL. V dropped 4 bases and J dropped 4; count of bases not matched to a gene: 0. The CDR3 DNA, read in part, is TGTGCCAGCAGTTGGACAGGGGAAAACACCTTGTAC. As protein: CASSWTGENTLY. The complete CDR3 protein is CASSWTGENTLYF.

Worth noting for this clone: Gene names denote mouse genes. The read finishes 1 residue shy of the CDR3 end, and the germline J gene is used to complete it. This chain links TRBV13-3 with TRBJ2-3, with TRBD1 identical over 9 bases. J lost 5 bases, V lost 7 bases, and 2 bases had no gene match. This CDR3 comprises 12 residues. Looked up from germline, CDR1 is NNHDY and CDR2 is SYVADS. The CDR3 DNA, read in part, is TGTGCCAGCTCGGGACAGGGAGAAACGCTGTAT. This gives the protein CASSGQGETLY. The full CDR3 is CASSGQGETLYF.

As for this clone: Any gene name here is a mouse gene name. The read ends 1 residue before the CDR3 terminus; that terminus is restored from the germline J gene. The chain joins TRBV16 to TRBJ2-7; 12 positions match TRBD2. There are 15 residues in the CDR3. CDR1 SGHSA and CDR2 FRNQAP come from the germline V gene. J was trimmed by 7 bases and V by 1 base; bases with no gene match: 5. CDR3 bases read: TGTGCAAGCAGCTTAGCGGGACTGGGGGGTGGAGAACAGTAC. It encodes CASSLAGLGGGEQY. The complete CDR3 protein is CASSLAGLGGGEQYF.

Notes on this clone: The gene symbols are mouse symbols. The read falls 1 residue short of the CDR3 end, and the missing part is taken from the germline J gene. The chain links TRBV3 to TRBJ1-4, with a possible D match to TRBD1 (6 bases). V was clipped by 5 bases and J by 6 bases, with 10 bases between them. From germline, CDR1 is SNHLY and CDR2 FYNGKV (reference sequence). The CDR3 has 13 amino acids. Here the CDR3 reads CASSPRGHERLFF. Partial CDR3 DNA: TGTGCCAGCAGCCCCCGGGGGCACGAAAGATTATTT.

This clone was counted a few times. The gene names given are mouse names. The read comes to an end 1 residue before the CDR3 does, leaving the germline J gene to fill in the end. This chain links TRBV13-1 with TRBJ1-5; unclear D gene. The CDR3 consists of 15 residues. Germline CDR1 NSHNY, CDR2 SYGAGN. The V gene lost 4 bases and the J gene lost 0 bases, with 11 bases spanning the gap. Partial CDR3 DNA: TGTGCCAGCAGTTTCGGGAGGTATAACAACCAGGCTCCGCTT. Its protein product is CASSFGRYNNQAPL. The whole CDR3 region reads CASSFGRYNNQAPLF.

This clone was seen more than once but under ten times. The gene symbols are mouse symbols. Read data end 1 residue before the CDR3 end; the end is taken from the germline J gene. This chain joins TRBV26 and TRBJ2-7, with D possibly TRBD1 on 6 matching bases. The CDR3 runs 11 residues. With 3 bases removed from V and 7 bases from J, the gap between germline ends came to 7 bases. In germline, CDR1 is KGHPV, CDR2 FQNQEV (reference sequence). CDR3 protein: CASSLGTEQYF. Incomplete CDR3 DNA: TGTGCCAGCAGTCTCGGGACAGAACAGTAC. The whole variable domain, filled in from reference TRBV26 and TRBJ2-7, reads NSKVIQTPRYLVKGQGQKAKMRCIPEKGHPVVFWYQQNKNNEFKFLINFQNQEVLQQIDMTEKRFSAECPSNSPCSLEIQSSEAGDSALYLCASSLGTEQYFGPGTRLTVL.

Details on this clone: Gene names are mouse gene names. The read gets to within 1 residue of the CDR3 end, and the germline J gene fills in the rest. The V call is TRBV17, the J call TRBJ1-1; 10 bases match TRBD1. Germline CDR1 and CDR2: MNHDT and YYDKIL. The CDR3 runs 13 residues. The V segment lost 6 bases and the J segment 3 bases; nucleotides outside the gene matches: 1. The DNA read from the CDR3 is TGTGCTAGCAGGGGACAGGGGTACACAGAAGTCTTC. Translation gives CASRGQGYTEVF. Given in full, the CDR3 is CASRGQGYTEVFF.

This clone was found a few times. Genes and germline are mouse. The DNA read from the CDR3 is TGTGCCAGCAGTCCGACAGGGATTTCCAACGAAAGATTATTT. Residues: CASSPTGISNERLF. In full, the CDR3 is CASSPTGISNERLFF. This chain links TRBV26 with TRBJ1-4; 7 bases match TRBD1. The CDR3 extends 1 residue past the end of the read, so its final part is completed from the germline J gene. This CDR3 has 15 residues. Germline CDR1 and CDR2: KGHPV and FQNQEV (reference sequence). V lost 4 bases to trimming and J lost 0 bases; unmatched junction nucleotides: 2.

About this clone itself: The gene names here belong to mouse. The read stops 1 residue short of the end of the CDR3; the missing end is completed from the germline J gene. The chain employs TRBV13-2 and TRBJ1-3, with D maybe TRBD1 (5 bases). There are 14 residues in the CDR3. Trimming stripped 0 bases from V and 2 bases from J, with 6 bases between. From germline, CDR1 is NNHNN and CDR2 SYGAGS (reference sequence). The CDR3 bases that were read are TGTGCCAGCGGTGATGGAGGGGCTGGAAATACGCTCTAT. Translating gives CASGDGGAGNTLY. The entire CDR3 sequence reads CASGDGGAGNTLYF.

A word on this clone: The genes and germline here are from mouse. The read stops 1 residue short of the end of the CDR3; the missing end is completed from the germline J gene. The chain is built from TRBV13-3 and TRBJ2-1; tentative D call: TRBD2 (6 bases). The V gene lost 2 bases and the J gene lost 0 bases, with 9 bases spanning the gap. The germline gives CDR1 NNHDY, CDR2 SYVADS. This CDR3 comprises 15 residues. CDR3 DNA, as far as it was read: TGTGCCAGCAGTGACTCTGGGGCTAACTATGCTGAGCAGTTC. Amino acids: CASSDSGANYAEQF. The CDR3 as a whole reads CASSDSGANYAEQFF.

Regarding this clone: Genes and germline are mouse. The read ends 1 residue shy of where the CDR3 ends; the end is completed using the germline J gene. The chain recombines TRBV26 with TRBJ1-4; D not certain. The germline CDR1 and CDR2 sequences are KGHPV and FQNQEV (reference sequence). Trimming shortened V by 3 bases and J by 0 bases, and 5 bases separated the two germline ends. This CDR3 has 14 amino acids. The CDR3 sequence: CASSLYISNERLFF. The CDR3 DNA, read in part, is TGTGCCAGCAGTCTTTACATTTCCAACGAAAGATTATTT.

A remark on this clone: Gene names are the mouse ones. The CDR3 end lies 1 residue beyond the end of the read and is filled in from the germline J gene. This chain links TRBV26 with TRBJ2-4, with D unclear. This CDR3 has 15 amino acids. V was trimmed by 0 bases and J by 0 bases, leaving 7 bases between them. Germline values: CDR1 KGHPV, CDR2 FQNQEV (reference sequence). CDR3 bases read: TGTGCCAGCAGTCTGTCGCGAGGAAGTCAAAACACCTTGTAC. Translation: CASSLSRGSQNTLY. In full, the CDR3 reads CASSLSRGSQNTLYF.

This clone was seen a few times. These gene names are mouse names. The read gets to within 1 residue of the CDR3 end, and the germline J gene fills in the rest. The chain is built from TRBV15 and TRBJ2-7; D may be TRBD1 or TRBD2 (5 bases each). Trimming removed 5 bases at V and 9 bases at J, with 11 bases between. The CDR3 is 11 residues long. Germline V gene data show CDR1 as SGHND and CDR2 as FRSKSL. CDR3 residues: CASSPGEGQYF. The DNA read from the CDR3 is TGTGCCAGCAGTCCGGGGGAGGGACAGTAC.

About this clone itself: The listed genes are named as in mouse. The read ends 1 residue before the CDR3 terminus; that terminus is restored from the germline J gene. This sequence joins TRBV16 and TRBJ2-1; 9 positions agree with TRBD2. The CDR3 is 14 amino acids. V lost 4 bases and J lost 7; bases outside the gene matches: 5. Germline V gene data show CDR1 as SGHSA and CDR2 as FRNQAP. The chain's CDR3 is CASSSDWGRAEQFF. The sequenced part of the CDR3 DNA is TGTGCAAGCAGCTCCGACTGGGGGCGGGCTGAGCAGTTC.

Regarding this clone: Gene names are the mouse ones. The read comes to an end 1 residue before the CDR3 does, leaving the germline J gene to fill in the end. The identical CDR3 is also encoded by other nucleotide sequences in the sample. The rearrangement links TRBV13-1 to TRBJ2-1, with 9 positions matching TRBD2. The germline gives CDR1 NSHNY, CDR2 SYGAGN. J gave up 6 bases and V 5 bases, and 9 bases lay outside the gene matches. There are 15 residues in the CDR3. The CDR3 bases that were read are TGTGCCAGCAGCGAAGTCTGGGGGGGAGGTGCTGAGCAGTTC. Translated: CASSEVWGGGAEQF. The entire CDR3 sequence reads CASSEVWGGGAEQFF.

Points on this clone: The genes are named according to mouse. The DNA ends 1 residue before the CDR3 does, and the rest of the CDR3 is filled in from the germline J gene. This rearrangement joins TRBV2 to TRBJ1-4; tentative D call: TRBD1 (6 bases). CDR1 is LGHNA and CDR2 is YSYQKL in the germline V gene. Between the trimmed V and J ends, which lost 2 bases and 0 bases, there was a span of 10 bases. CDR3 length: 16 residues. The CDR3 bases that were read are TGTGCCAGCAGCCAATCGGGACACATTTCCAACGAAAGATTATTT. Translation gives CASSQSGHISNERLF. The whole CDR3 sequence reads CASSQSGHISNERLFF.

As regards this clone: Genes here carry mouse names. The sequenced fragment ends 1 residue before the CDR3 boundary, so the rest is inferred from the germline J gene. The J gene is TRBJ2-3, the V gene TRBV26, with 8 bases identical to TRBD2. The CDR3 length is 11 residues. Germline V gene data show CDR1 as KGHPV and CDR2 as FQNQEV (reference sequence). With V trimmed by 4 bases and J by 11 bases, 2 bases remained unmatched. This CDR3 reads CASSPDWVLYF. CDR3 DNA, as far as it was read: TGTGCCAGCAGTCCGGACTGGGTGCTGTAT.

Comment on this clone: Germline and genes here are mouse. With the read ending 1 residue before the CDR3 end, the germline J gene is used to fill in that end. This sequence joins TRBV4 and TRBJ2-4, with D tentatively TRBD1 (5 bases). Trimming pared 4 bases from V and 4 bases from J, leaving 6 bases between. Germline V lookup: CDR1 LGHDT, CDR2 YNNKQL (reference sequence). The CDR3 extends over 12 amino acids. This CDR3 reads CASSWTKNTLYF. Incomplete CDR3 DNA: TGTGCCAGCAGCTGGACAAAAAACACCTTGTAC.

A word on this clone: Gene names are mouse gene names. The DNA ends 1 residue before the CDR3 does, and the rest of the CDR3 is filled in from the germline J gene. V and J are TRBV15 and TRBJ1-3; a weak D match, TRBD1 (5 bases). CDR3 length equals 15 residues. Germline assignment: CDR1 SGHND and CDR2 FRSKSL. V dropped 1 base and J dropped 0 bases, with 7 bases sitting between them. The sequenced CDR3 bases are TGTGCCAGCAGTTTAGGGGGGAATTCTGGAAATACGCTCTAT. Residues: CASSLGGNSGNTLY. The CDR3 reads in full as CASSLGGNSGNTLYF.

This clone was counted a few times. Gene names are the mouse ones. The read stops 1 residue short of the end of the CDR3; the missing end is completed from the germline J gene. The chain combines TRBV20 with TRBJ1-4, with D possibly being TRBD1 (6 bases). CDR3 size: 13 residues. CDR1 is GFQATS and CDR2 is STVNSAI in the germline V gene. V was clipped by 7 bases and J by 2 bases, with 11 bases between them. The DNA read from the CDR3 is TGTGGTGGCCGGGACATATCCAACGAAAGATTATTT. This gives the protein CGGRDISNERLF. The CDR3 as a whole reads CGGRDISNERLFF.

With regard to this clone: Gene names and germline match the mouse. The read stops 1 residue short of the end of the CDR3; the missing end is completed from the germline J gene. J is TRBJ1-2 and V is TRBV4, with D possibly TRBD1 on 5 matching bases. The CDR3 runs 12 residues. In germline, CDR1 is LGHDT, CDR2 YNNKQL (reference sequence). With 4 bases removed from V and 2 bases from J, the gap between germline ends came to 5 bases. The CDR3 is CASSWGNSDYTF. The CDR3 bases that were read are TGTGCCAGCAGCTGGGGGAACTCCGACTACACC.

On this clone itself: Germline and genes: mouse. The read gets to within 1 residue of the CDR3 end, and the germline J gene fills in the rest. The chain is built from TRBV3 and TRBJ2-1; 9 bases are shared with TRBD1. J gave up 0 bases and V 5 bases, and 2 bases lay outside the gene matches. Germline V gene sequence: CDR1 SNHLY, CDR2 FYNGKV (reference sequence). The CDR3 sequence is 15 residues long. This CDR3 is CASSVGQGNYAEQFF. The CDR3 DNA, read in part, is TGTGCCAGCAGCGTGGGACAGGGTAACTATGCTGAGCAGTTC.

As concerns this clone: Genes and germline are mouse. The CDR3 goes on 1 residue after the read ends, and that part is filled in from the germline J gene. The chain employs TRBV31 and TRBJ2-7; the D gene is possibly TRBD1 (6 bases). This CDR3 region has 14 residues. V lost 1 base and J lost 3, with 13 bases in between. Looked up from germline, CDR1 is GKSSPN and CDR2 is SITVG. CDR3 sequence reads: CAWSPPDRSYEQYF. The sequenced part of the CDR3 DNA is TGTGCCTGGAGTCCTCCCGACAGGAGCTATGAACAGTAC.